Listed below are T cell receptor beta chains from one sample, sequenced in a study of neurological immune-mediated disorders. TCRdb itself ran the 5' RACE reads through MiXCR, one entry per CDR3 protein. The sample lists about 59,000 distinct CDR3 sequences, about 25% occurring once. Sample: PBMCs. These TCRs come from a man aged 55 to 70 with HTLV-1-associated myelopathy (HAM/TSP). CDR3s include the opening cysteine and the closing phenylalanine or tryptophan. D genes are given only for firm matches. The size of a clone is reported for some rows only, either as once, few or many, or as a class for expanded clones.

CDR3: CASSLEGGHTGELFF; DNA: TGCGCCAGCAGCTTGGAAGGGGGTCACACCGGGGAGCTGTTTTTT; D: .; V: TRBV5-1; size: many; J: TRBJ2-2
CDR3: CASSPGGTVNQPQHF; DNA: TGTGCCAGCAGCCCGGGTGGGACAGTGAATCAGCCCCAGCATTTT; D: TRBD1; V: TRBV14; size: many; J: TRBJ1-5
CDR3: CSAKPLGTEAFF; DNA: TGCAGTGCTAAGCCTCTGGGCACTGAAGCTTTCTTT; D: .; V: TRBV20-1; size: .; J: TRBJ1-1
CDR3: CAAKREGNTDTQYF; DNA: TGTGCCGCCAAGCGGGAGGGTAACACAGATACGCAGTATTTT; D: TRBD2; V: TRBV2; size: .; J: TRBJ2-3
CDR3: CASSSAAGAAFF; DNA: TGTGCCAGCTCATCGGCGGCAGGGGCTGCTTTCTTT; D: .; V: TRBV18; size: many; J: TRBJ1-1
CDR3: CASSPRPRQNTDTQYF; DNA: TGTGCCAGCAGCCCGCGCCCCAGGCAGAACACAGATACGCAGTATTTT; D: .; V: TRBV7-9; size: few; J: TRBJ2-3
CDR3: CASSQDLGTGAGYTF; DNA: TGCGCCAGCAGCCAAGATCTAGGGACAGGGGCTGGCTACACCTTC; D: TRBD1; V: TRBV4-1; size: .; J: TRBJ1-2
CDR3: CASSPDNRSDTQYF; DNA: TGTGCCAGCTCACCGGACAACCGGTCAGATACGCAGTATTTT; D: .; V: TRBV18; size: .; J: TRBJ2-3
CDR3: CASRQEGRGSYNSPLHF; DNA: TGTGCAAGTCGCCAGGAAGGGCGAGGCTCCTATAATTCACCCCTCCACTTT; D: .; V: TRBV12-2; size: .; J: TRBJ1-6
CDR3: CASSLDRKGLNSPLHF; DNA: TGTGCCAGCAGCTTAGATCGAAAGGGTCTTAATTCACCCCTCCACTTT; D: .; V: TRBV11-3; size: many; J: TRBJ1-6
CDR3: CASSLGLAGTTGELFF; DNA: TGTGCCAGCAGCTTAGGACTAGCGGGAACCACCGGGGAGCTGTTTTTT; D: TRBD2; V: TRBV7-6; size: .; J: TRBJ2-2
CDR3: CASSLRGQYYNEQFF; DNA: TGTGCCAGCAGCCTCCGGGGACAGTACTACAATGAGCAGTTCTTC; D: TRBD1; V: TRBV12-3/TRBV12-4; size: many; J: TRBJ2-1
CDR3: CASSLDGRQGYYGYTF; DNA: TGTGCCAGCAGCTTAGATGGCAGACAGGGCTACTATGGCTACACCTTC; D: TRBD1; V: TRBV11-2; size: many; J: TRBJ1-2
CDR3: CASSASGSYEQYF; DNA: TGTGCCAGCAGCGCCTCGGGGTCCTACGAGCAGTACTTC; D: .; V: TRBV6-1; size: .; J: TRBJ2-7
CDR3: CAISHAGTGLNNSPLHF; DNA: TGTGCCATCAGTCACGCCGGGACAGGCCTGAATAATTCACCCCTCCACTTT; D: TRBD1; V: TRBV10-3; size: many; J: TRBJ1-6
CDR3: CASSLSTTNGGYTF; DNA: TGTGCCAGCAGCTTAAGCACAACCAACGGGGGCTACACCTTC; D: .; V: TRBV7-2; size: .; J: TRBJ1-2
CDR3: CATSKGPETQYF; DNA: TGTGCCACCAGCAAGGGGCCAGAGACCCAGTACTTC; D: .; V: TRBV15; size: few; J: TRBJ2-5
CDR3: CASSLVAGGNNEQFF; DNA: TGTGCCAGCAGCTTAGTGGCGGGAGGCAACAATGAGCAGTTCTTC; D: TRBD2; V: TRBV7-8; size: many; J: TRBJ2-1
CDR3: CASSSLTAFSGKLFF; DNA: TGTGCCAGCAGTTCCTTGACAGCCTTTTCTGGAAAACTGTTTTTT; D: .; V: TRBV6-6; size: many; J: TRBJ1-4
CDR3: CATSRDPSPINEQFF; DNA: TGTGCCACCAGCAGAGATCCGTCTCCGATCAATGAGCAGTTCTTC; D: .; V: TRBV15; size: many; J: TRBJ2-1